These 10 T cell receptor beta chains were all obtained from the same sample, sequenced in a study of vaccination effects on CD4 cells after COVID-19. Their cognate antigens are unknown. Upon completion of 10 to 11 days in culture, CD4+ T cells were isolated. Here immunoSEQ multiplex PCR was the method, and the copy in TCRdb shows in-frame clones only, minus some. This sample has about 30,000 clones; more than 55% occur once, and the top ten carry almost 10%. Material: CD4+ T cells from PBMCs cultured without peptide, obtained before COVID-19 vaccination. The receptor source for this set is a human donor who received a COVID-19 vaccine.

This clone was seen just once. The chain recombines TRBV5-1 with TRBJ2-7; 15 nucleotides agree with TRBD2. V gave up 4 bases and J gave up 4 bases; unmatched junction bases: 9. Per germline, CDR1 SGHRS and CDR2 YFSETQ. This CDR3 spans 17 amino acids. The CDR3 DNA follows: TGCGCCAGCAGCCCAAGACCCGGGACTAGCGGGGGGTACGAGCAGTACTTC. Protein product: CASSPRPGTSGGYEQYF. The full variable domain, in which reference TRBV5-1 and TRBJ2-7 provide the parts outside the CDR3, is KAGVTQTPRYLIKTRGQQVTLSCSPISGHRSVSWYQQTPGQGLQFLFEYFSETQRNKGNFPGRFSGRQFSNSRSEMNVSTLELGDSALYLCASSPRPGTSGGYEQYFGPGTRLTVT.

The CDR3 sequence is CASSLDSLRNQPQHF. The CDR3 nucleotides read TGTGCCAGCAGTTTGGACAGTTTACGGAATCAGCCCCAGCATTTT. The V gene is TRBV27, the J gene TRBJ1-5; D might be TRBD1 (6 bases). The CDR3 contains 15 residues. Germline V gives CDR1 MNHEY, CDR2 SMNVEV (reference sequence). V was pared by 3 bases and J by 4 bases, with 13 bases between.

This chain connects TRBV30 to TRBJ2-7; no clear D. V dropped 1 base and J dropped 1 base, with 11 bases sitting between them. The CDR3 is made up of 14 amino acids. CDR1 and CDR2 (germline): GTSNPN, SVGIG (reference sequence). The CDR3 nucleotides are TGTGCCTGGAGTGGGCTGACATTATCCTACGAGCAGTACTTC. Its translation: CAWSGLTLSYEQYF.

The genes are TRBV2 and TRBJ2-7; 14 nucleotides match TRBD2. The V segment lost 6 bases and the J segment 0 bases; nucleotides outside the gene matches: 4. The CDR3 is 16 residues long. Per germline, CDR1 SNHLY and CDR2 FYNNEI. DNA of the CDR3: TGTGCCAGCAGCCTCGGACTAGCGGGGGGCTCCTACGAGCAGTACTTC. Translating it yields CASSLGLAGGSYEQYF.

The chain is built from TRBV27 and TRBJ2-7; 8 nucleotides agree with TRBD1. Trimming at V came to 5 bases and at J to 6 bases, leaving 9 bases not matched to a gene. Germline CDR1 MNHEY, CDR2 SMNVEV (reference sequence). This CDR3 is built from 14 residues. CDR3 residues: CASSPTGQGGEQYF. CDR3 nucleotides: TGTGCCAGCAGTCCTACCGGACAGGGTGGCGAGCAGTACTTC.

The CDR3 loop reads CATSRDRGVGTVTYEQYF. In nucleotides, the CDR3 is TGTGCCACCAGCAGAGATCGCGGAGTCGGGACAGTCACCTACGAGCAGTACTTC. This chain joins TRBV15 and TRBJ2-7, with 7 positions matching TRBD1. There are 18 residues in the CDR3. V lost 0 bases and J lost 2; bases outside the gene matches: 13. Germline CDR1 reads LNHNV; CDR2 reads YYDKDF (reference sequence).

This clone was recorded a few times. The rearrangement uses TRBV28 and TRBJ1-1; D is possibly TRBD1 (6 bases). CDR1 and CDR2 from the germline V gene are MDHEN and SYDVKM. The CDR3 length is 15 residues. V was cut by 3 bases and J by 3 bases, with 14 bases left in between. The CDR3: CASSLAGGSDTEAFF. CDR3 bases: TGTGCCAGCAGTTTGGCGGGGGGCTCGGACACTGAAGCTTTCTTT.

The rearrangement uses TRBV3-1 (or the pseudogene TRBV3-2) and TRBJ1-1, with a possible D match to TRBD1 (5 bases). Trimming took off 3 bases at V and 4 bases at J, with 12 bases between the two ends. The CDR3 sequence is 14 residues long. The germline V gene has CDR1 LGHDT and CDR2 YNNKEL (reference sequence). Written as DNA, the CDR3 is TGTGCCAGCAGCCAGGGGGATAGGCGCACTGAAGCTTTCTTT. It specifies CASSQGDRRTEAFF.

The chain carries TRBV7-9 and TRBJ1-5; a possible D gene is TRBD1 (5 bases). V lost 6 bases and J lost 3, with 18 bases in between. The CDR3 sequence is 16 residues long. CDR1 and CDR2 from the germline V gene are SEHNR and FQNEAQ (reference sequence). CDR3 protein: CASSSYSGRDNQPQHF. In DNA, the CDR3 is TGTGCCAGCAGTTCATACTCGGGCAGGGACAATCAGCCCCAGCATTTT.

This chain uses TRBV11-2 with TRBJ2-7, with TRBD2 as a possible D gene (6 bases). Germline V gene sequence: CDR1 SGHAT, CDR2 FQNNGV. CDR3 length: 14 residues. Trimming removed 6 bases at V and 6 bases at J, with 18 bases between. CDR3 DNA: TGTGCCAGCAGAACCAGCGGGTTGGGTAGCGAGCAGTACTTC. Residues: CASRTSGLGSEQYF.